Listed here are 20 T cell receptor beta chains from one sample, sequenced in a study of T cell changes during pregnancy in multiple sclerosis (dated by TCRdb to between 2017 and 2020). Libraries were prepared through the immunoSEQ multiplex PCR assay. Sourced from immuneACCESS, this table was stored by TCRdb with only in-frame sequences that have V and J called. A share of the clones is absent; for the studies checked, an unresolved V gene accounts for under half, and the remainder has no known explanation. The sample records about 36,000 clones, around nine tenths of which are singletons. Clones ranked in the top ten supply about 11% of the sample. Sequencing used CD8+ T cells from peripheral blood mononuclear cells, obtained in the third trimester of pregnancy. These receptors originate from a female donor with multiple sclerosis, enrolled in a pregnancy study.

V gene TRBV4-3 combines with J gene TRBJ2-5; perhaps TRBD2 as D (6 bases). The CDR3 has 14 amino acids. Germline V gives CDR1 LGHNA, CDR2 YSLEER. The V and J ends lost 5 bases and 5 bases respectively, with 15 bases between them. The CDR3 DNA reads as TGCGCCAGCAGCTCTAGATTGGGGGGTGAGACCCAGTACTTC. It codes for CASSSRLGGETQYF.

A single count supports this clone. The rearrangement joins TRBV6-5 to TRBJ1-1, with 10 nucleotides matching TRBD1. V dropped 2 bases and J dropped 3; count of bases not matched to a gene: 6. Germline V gene sequence: CDR1 MNHEY, CDR2 SVGAGI. There are 16 residues in the CDR3. As DNA, the CDR3 is TGTGCCAGCAGTTACCCCGGGGACAGGGGCGACACTGAAGCTTTCTTT. Its protein is CASSYPGDRGDTEAFF.

The table lists this clone with a count of one. This chain links TRBV10-3 with TRBJ1-2; D is possibly TRBD1 (6 bases). Germline V gives CDR1 ENHRY, CDR2 SYGVKD. Trimming cost V 0 bases and J 4 bases, with 9 bases left between them. This CDR3 contains 14 residues. CDR3 sequence (DNA): TGTGCCATCAGTGAGTCGACAGGTTCCTATGGCTACACCTTC. Its protein is CAISESTGSYGYTF.

This chain connects TRBV30 to TRBJ2-7; D not certain. Germline V lookup: CDR1 GTSNPN, CDR2 SVGIG (reference sequence). With 3 bases removed from V and 3 bases from J, the gap between germline ends came to 12 bases. There are 13 residues in the CDR3. The CDR3 loop reads CAWSSDTYYEQYF. The CDR3 coding sequence is TGTGCCTGGAGCAGTGACACCTACTACGAGCAGTACTTC.

This rearrangement joins TRBV6-5 to TRBJ1-1; D call uncertain. Trimming cost V 2 bases and J 0 bases, with 7 bases left between them. The CDR3 is made up of 14 amino acids. CDR1 is MNHEY and CDR2 is SVGAGI in the germline V gene. In DNA, the CDR3 is TGTGCCAGCAGTTACGACCAGGTGAACACTGAAGCTTTCTTT. It is translated as CASSYDQVNTEAFF.

This clone was recorded once. The V call is TRBV9, the J call TRBJ1-3; D not resolved. This CDR3 has 17 residues. Germline assignment: CDR1 SGDLS and CDR2 YYNGEE. V was clipped by 1 base and J by 0 bases, with 14 bases between them. The CDR3 is CASSVNSSPSSGNTIYF. The CDR3 DNA sequence: TGTGCCAGCAGCGTAAATAGCAGTCCCAGCTCTGGAAACACCATATATTTT.

The gene calls are TRBV27 and TRBJ2-7; D is possibly TRBD1 (6 bases). Germline assignment: CDR1 MNHEY and CDR2 SMNVEV (reference sequence). CDR3 length equals 15 residues. Between the trimmed V and J ends, which lost 5 bases and 6 bases, there was a span of 20 bases. The CDR3 sequence is CASSPTGSLGGEQYF. The CDR3 nucleotides are TGTGCCAGCAGTCCCACAGGGAGTTTAGGGGGCGAGCAGTACTTC.

The rearrangement links TRBV2 to TRBJ2-5, with 7 bases identical to TRBD1. The CDR3 extends over 14 amino acids. Looked up from germline, CDR1 is SNHLY and CDR2 is FYNNEI. J was trimmed by 4 bases and V by 3 bases; bases with no gene match: 5. CDR3 bases: TGTGCCAGCAGTGATTGGAGACAGGGAGAGACCCAGTACTTC. It translates to CASSDWRQGETQYF. The whole variable domain, remainder taken from reference TRBV2 and TRBJ2-5, is EPEVTQTPSHQVTQMGQEVILRCVPISNHLYFYWYRQILGQKVEFLVSFYNNEISEKSEIFDDQFSVERPDGSNFTLKIRSTKLEDSAMYFCASSDWRQGETQYFGPGTRLLVL.

The CDR3 nucleotides are TGCGCCAGCAGCCCTGCGGCTAACAGGGGCGGCATGAACACTGAAGCTTTCTTT. Its protein product is CASSPAANRGGMNTEAFF. This chain links TRBV4-1 with TRBJ1-1, with 7 bases matching TRBD1. This CDR3 spans 18 amino acids. Germline assignment: CDR1 MGHRA and CDR2 YSYEKL. The J segment lost 0 bases and the V segment lost 4 bases, leaving 14 bases of the junction unmatched.

V usage is TRBV4-2 and J usage is TRBJ1-4, with 7 bases lining up with TRBD1. The germline CDR1 and CDR2 sequences are LGHNA and YNFKEQ. V dropped 5 bases and J dropped 7; count of bases not matched to a gene: 7. This CDR3 has 14 amino acids. The CDR3 protein is CASSLGQFAEKLFF. For the CDR3, the DNA is TGTGCCAGCAGCTTGGGACAGTTTGCTGAAAAACTGTTTTTT.

This chain connects TRBV19 to TRBJ2-6; 10 positions match TRBD1. The J segment lost 1 base and the V segment lost 4 bases, leaving 7 bases of the junction unmatched. Germline V gene sequence: CDR1 LNHDA, CDR2 SQIVND (reference sequence). The CDR3 consists of 18 residues. The CDR3 DNA reads TGTGCCAGTAGTACGGTAGGACAGGGGGAGTCTGGGGCCAACGTCCTGACTTTC. Residues: CASSTVGQGESGANVLTF.

The J gene is TRBJ1-2, the V gene TRBV5-8; 8 bases align to TRBD1. Germline V CDR1 and CDR2: SGHTS, YDEGEE. The trim removed 4 bases at V and 7 bases at J, leaving 6 bases unmatched. This CDR3 is built from 13 residues. The CDR3 spells CASSGPGGGGYTF. CDR3 DNA sequence: TGTGCCAGCAGCGGTCCAGGGGGCGGTGGCTACACCTTC.

The V gene is TRBV5-4, the J gene TRBJ2-1; maybe TRBD2 (6 bases). Germline-derived CDR1 and CDR2 are SGHNT and YYREEE (reference sequence). This CDR3 has 16 amino acids. V gave up 3 bases and J gave up 2 bases, with 15 bases separating them. The CDR3 sequence: CASSSGGIKAYNEQFF. In nucleotides, the CDR3 is TGTGCCAGCAGCTCCGGAGGGATTAAGGCCTACAATGAGCAGTTCTTC.

The chain couples TRBV14 to TRBJ1-2; TRBD1 matches at 8 bases. V gave up 1 base and J gave up 5 bases; unmatched junction bases: 0. The length of the CDR3 is 13 residues. Germline CDR1 and CDR2: SGHDN and FVKESK. CDR3 sequence reads: CASSQGTGYGYTF. The CDR3 region has the DNA TGTGCCAGCAGCCAAGGGACAGGGTATGGCTACACCTTC.

The chain carries TRBV21-1 and TRBJ2-7; TRBD1, the table's D call, lacks a check against the DNA. TRBV21-1 is a listed pseudogene. The CDR3 runs to 13 residues. The CDR3 protein is CACDLDRFYEQYF. CDR3 sequence (DNA): TGTGCCTGCGACCTGGACAGGTTCTACGAGCAGTACTTC.

In its sample, this clone was seen once. This rearrangement joins TRBV19 to TRBJ1-2; the match to TRBD1 covers 7 bases. The CDR3 length is 13 residues. Germline values: CDR1 LNHDA, CDR2 SQIVND (reference sequence). J gave up 6 bases and V 5 bases, and 6 bases lay outside the gene matches. The chain's CDR3 is CASSVSQGDGYTF. The CDR3 region has the DNA TGTGCCAGTAGTGTTAGCCAGGGGGATGGCTACACCTTC.

The chain is built from TRBV28 and TRBJ1-1, with D possibly TRBD1 on 5 matching bases. This CDR3 is built from 14 residues. The germline V gene has CDR1 MDHEN and CDR2 SYDVKM. Trimming took 5 bases from V and 4 from J, leaving 14 bases between them. This CDR3 reads CASSPTGFSTEAFF. The CDR3 region has the DNA TGTGCCAGCAGTCCAACAGGTTTTAGCACTGAAGCTTTCTTT.

The V call is TRBV5-1, the J call TRBJ2-7, with 8 bases lining up with TRBD1. Germline CDR1 is SGHRS and CDR2 is YFSETQ. V shed 5 bases and J 0 bases; nucleotides not matched to a gene: 7. The CDR3 sequence is 15 residues long. The CDR3, as DNA: TGCGCCAGCAGGGCTGGGACAGGAAGCTCCTACGAGCAGTACTTC. Residues: CASRAGTGSSYEQYF.

The V gene is TRBV10-3, the J gene TRBJ1-2; tentative D call: TRBD1 (6 bases). From germline, CDR1 is ENHRY and CDR2 SYGVKD. The CDR3 is 13 amino acids. Trimming shortened V by 3 bases and J by 9 bases, and 14 bases separated the two germline ends. CDR3 region: CAISDATQGRYTF. The CDR3 coding sequence is TGTGCCATCAGTGATGCCACCCAGGGGCGCTACACCTTC.

This clone was seen a few times. The rearrangement uses TRBV7-8 and TRBJ1-2; D uncertain. Trimming left V 1 base short and J 8 bases short, with 14 bases between. Per the germline V gene, CDR1 is SGHVS and CDR2 is FQNEAQ. The CDR3 consists of 14 residues. CDR3 DNA: TGTGCCAGCAGCTTAGGTGGAGGGATGAGAGGCTACACCTTC. Its protein is CASSLGGGMRGYTF.